The 15 T cell receptor beta chains listed next were all sequenced from one sample in a study of regulatory T cells in long-lasting Graves disease. Time point noted: newly diagnosed GD, antithyroid drugs for less than 3 months. RNA from PBMCs was the source of the TCR library. Combining iRepertoire HTBI primers with Arm-PCR of CDR3 regions, the authors built TCR beta libraries. TCRdb fed the multiplex PCR reads into MiXCR, producing one record per CDR3 protein. The sample lists just over 600,000 distinct CDR3 sequences, under 20% occurring once. This sample also appeared in a second study, on T cells in Graves' hyperthyroidism and ophthalmopathy.

The sequencing used peripheral blood mononuclear cells (PBMCs), collected at new diagnosis, from a patient treated with antithyroid drugs. The receptors shown here come from a woman aged 30 to 39 with Graves disease.

The V and J genes are TRBV5-1 and TRBJ2-1, with 10 bases that match TRBD2. Germline V gene lookup returns CDR1 SGHRS and CDR2 YFSETQ. The V gene end was trimmed by 4 bases and the J gene end by 3 bases; junction bases not matched to a gene: 10. The CDR3 extends over 17 amino acids. The CDR3 is CASSPGSLAGVYNEQFF. The CDR3 DNA is TGCGCCAGCAGCCCCGGCTCGCTAGCGGGAGTCTACAATGAGCAGTTCTTC.

The chain uses TRBV10-2 and TRBJ1-2, with D tentatively TRBD1 (5 bases). This CDR3 is built from 16 residues. The germline CDR1 and CDR2 sequences are WSHSY and SAAADI. Trimming stripped 9 bases from V and 4 bases from J, with 24 bases between. CDR3 region: CASTSDRLTGGYGYTF. The CDR3 DNA sequence: TGCGCCAGTACCTCGGACCGCCTCACCGGGGGCTATGGCTACACCTTC.

V and J are TRBV30 and TRBJ2-7; D unclear. V gave up 2 bases and J gave up 3 bases, with 8 bases separating them. CDR3 length equals 12 residues. CDR1 GTSNPN and CDR2 SVGIG come from the germline V gene (reference sequence). CDR3 DNA sequence: TGTGCCTGGAGTAACAGTTTCTACGAGCAGTACTTC. Its translation: CAWSNSFYEQYF. Drawing the rest from reference TRBV30 and TRBJ2-7, the complete variable domain is SQTIHQWPATLVQPVGSPLSLECTVEGTSNPNLYWYRQAAGRGLQLLFYSVGIGQISSEVPQNLSASRPQDRQFILSSKKLLLSDSGFYLCAWSNSFYEQYFGPGTRLTVT.

This clonotype has a handful of counts. This rearrangement joins TRBV11-1 to TRBJ2-1; 12 bases align to TRBD1. Germline CDR1 is SGHAT and CDR2 is FQDESV (reference sequence). V shed 0 bases, J shed 5 bases, and the junction held 2 bases outside the gene matches. The CDR3 sequence is 16 residues long. CDR3 bases: TGTGCCAGCAGCTTAGCGGGACAGGGGGCGAACAATGAGCAGTTCTTC. It specifies CASSLAGQGANNEQFF.

This clonotype was detected ten times or more. This CDR3 reads CASSFKGGNYEQYF. The CDR3 DNA reads TGTGCCAGCAGCTTCAAGGGGGGGAACTACGAGCAGTACTTC. This chain links TRBV7-9 with TRBJ2-7; weak D call: TRBD2 (7 bases). Looked up from germline, CDR1 is SEHNR and CDR2 is FQNEAQ (reference sequence). V shed 3 bases and J shed 3 bases, with 12 bases lying between them. CDR3 size: 14 residues. The full variable domain, rest sourced from reference TRBV7-9 and TRBJ2-7, is DTGVSQNPRHKITKRGQNVTFRCDPISEHNRLYWYRQTLGQGPEFLTYFQNEAQLEKSRLLSDRFSAERPKGSFSTLEIQRTEQGDSAMYLCASSFKGGNYEQYFGPGTRLTVT.

This clonotype was observed many times. The chain combines TRBV6-1 with TRBJ1-5, with a possible D match to TRBD1 (5 bases). V lost 8 bases and J 2 bases, leaving 10 bases between the germline ends. There are 13 residues in the CDR3. The germline V gene has CDR1 MNHNS and CDR2 SASEGT. The CDR3 bases are TGTGCCAGCTTGGGGGGAGGCAATCAGCCCCAGCATTTT. Encoded protein: CASLGGGNQPQHF.

This clonotype was seen at least ten times. The chain employs TRBV12-3 or TRBV12-4 and TRBJ1-1, with 8 bases fitting TRBD1. Unmatched junction bases numbered 7, after V lost 5 bases and J lost 5 bases. The CDR3 contains 14 residues. The chain's CDR3 is CASSGRQGRTEAFF. CDR3 DNA: TGTGCCAGCAGTGGCCGACAGGGGAGGACTGAAGCTTTCTTT.

This clonotype has ten or more counts. The chain links TRBV7-2 to TRBJ2-1; the D gene is possibly TRBD2 (7 bases). In germline, CDR1 is SGHTA, CDR2 FQGNSA. The CDR3 loop spans 13 amino acids. The V end lost 8 bases, the J end lost 9 bases, and 17 bases lay between the germline ends. The CDR3 nucleotides read TGTGCCAGCGGAGGGGGGGTCGGGACTGAGCAGTTCTTC. It is translated as CASGGGVGTEQFF.

The rearrangement joins TRBV7-9 to TRBJ1-1; D remains unclear. This CDR3 is 12 amino acids long. Germline CDR1 SEHNR, CDR2 FQNEAQ (reference sequence). CDR3 loop: CAPAEWDTEAFF. The CDR3 DNA sequence: TGTGCTCCGGCAGAGTGGGACACTGAAGCTTTCTTT.

This clonotype came up many times. The chain links TRBV9 to TRBJ1-1; D not certain. The germline V and J ends were trimmed by 5 bases and 4 bases, with 12 bases remaining between them. The CDR3 consists of 13 residues. Germline-derived CDR1 and CDR2 are SGDLS and YYNGEE. CDR3 region: CASSQTSATEAFF. The CDR3 nucleotides read TGTGCCAGCAGTCAGACGTCGGCCACTGAAGCTTTCTTT.

This clonotype was recorded many times. CDR3 bases: TGTGCCAGCAGTTTAAGAGGGGCTTATATTCCCAATCAGCCCCAGCATTTT. Protein: CASSLRGAYIPNQPQHF. The chain recombines TRBV28 with TRBJ1-5; D is perhaps TRBD1 (5 bases). V shed 2 bases and J shed 3 bases, with 17 bases lying between them. CDR1 is MDHEN, CDR2 SYDVKM, per germline. The CDR3 is 17 residues long.

The J gene is TRBJ2-1, the V gene TRBV9; 8 bases map to TRBD1. Germline V gene data show CDR1 as SGDLS and CDR2 as YYNGEE. The CDR3 is 15 residues long. Trimming at V came to 0 bases and at J to 3 bases, leaving 2 bases not matched to a gene. The DNA for the CDR3 is TGTGCCAGCAGCGTAGCAGGGGGCGACTACAATGAGCAGTTCTTC. It encodes CASSVAGGDYNEQFF.

This clonotype was recorded once. The rearrangement uses TRBV29-1 and TRBJ2-1; tentative D call: TRBD2 (5 bases). V was trimmed by 7 bases and J by 0 bases, leaving 19 bases between them. Germline lookup yields CDR1 SQVTM and CDR2 ANQGSEA. The CDR3 sequence is 16 residues long. CDR3: CSAPGGPGSSYNEQFF. The CDR3 region has the DNA TGCAGCGCCCCAGGAGGTCCTGGTAGCTCCTACAATGAGCAGTTCTTC.

In this sample, this clonotype turned up many times. The rearrangement uses TRBV28 and TRBJ1-3, with TRBD1 identical over 7 bases. The CDR3 extends over 17 amino acids. In germline, CDR1 is MDHEN, CDR2 SYDVKM. The J segment lost 2 bases and the V segment lost 3 bases, leaving 10 bases of the junction unmatched. CDR3 in DNA: TGTGCCAGCAGTTTGTTTAGGACAGGAGCCGCTGGAAACACCATATATTTT. Amino acids: CASSLFRTGAAGNTIYF.

This clonotype was counted many times. The chain couples TRBV6-1 to TRBJ1-1, with a possible D match to TRBD1 (5 bases). The CDR3 has 15 residues. Trimming pared 4 bases from V and 0 bases from J, leaving 12 bases between. Germline-derived CDR1 and CDR2 are MNHNS and SASEGT. The CDR3 bases are TGTGCCAGCAGTGGTCAGACAGCAATGAACACTGAAGCTTTCTTT. Protein: CASSGQTAMNTEAFF.